This T cell receptor (beta chain) was profiled in a study of monozygotic twins with inflammatory bowel disease. Study-wide points: Patient repertoire variability may have increased through differing immunosuppressive treatments. Clonotypes shared with others were fewer in IBD patients than in healthy twins, especially with disease activity.

The CDR3 totals 17 residues. Remarks on this clonotype: What it recognizes is unknown.

The UMIs carried a 6-nucleotide sample barcode, and they were added by template switching. TCRdb reprocessed the 5' RACE reads; each CDR3 protein has one entry and no DNA is given. With around 370,000 distinct CDR3 sequences in the sample, the ten largest clones hold just over 2.5%. Sequences were obtained from blood. J is TRBJ2-3 and V is TRBV12-3 or TRBV12-4; TCRdb proposes TRBD1, but this gene call is untestable without DNA. The clonotype originates from a human donor with ulcerative colitis or Crohn's disease, or a healthy co-twin of an affected twin (not recorded which). The CDR3 region is CASSLWQGVSSTDTQYF.